This T cell receptor (beta chain) emerged from a study of cytomegalovirus exposure and HLA in healthy donors. Note on this clone: Antigen: not known.

The PCR contained 60 Vbeta and 13 Jbeta primers. Sequenced by immunoSEQ multiplex PCR; TCRdb stores in-frame clones only, minus some. The table records 100,000 to 120,000 clones, about four fifths of them present only once. Study-level findings and limits: Reports indicate that TCR beta sequences accurately predicted the HLA-A and HLA-B alleles of most subjects. A later analysis found TCR association rates differed by HLA locus, highest for DRB1 and lowest for HLA-C.

Sequenced sample: PBMCs. The clonotype originates from a man aged 30 to 45 in good health and CMV-seronegative.

CDR3 sequence (DNA): TGTGCCAGCAGCCAGCTAGCGATCCTAACCTACGAGCAGTACTTC. Amino acids: CASSQLAILTYEQYF. The chain links TRBV7-8 to TRBJ2-7; a possible D gene is TRBD2 (6 bases). V was trimmed by 5 bases and J by 2 bases, leaving 16 bases between them. The germline V gene has CDR1 SGHVS and CDR2 FQNEAQ. The CDR3 extends over 15 amino acids.